The clone carrying this T cell receptor (beta chain) was counted ten times or more. The library came from three nested PCR rounds adapted from ARM-PCR protocols. Using its own MiXCR run on the multiplex PCR reads, TCRdb lists one record per CDR3 protein. The sample lists fewer than 85,000 distinct CDR3 sequences, 80% to 85% occurring once. The entry originates in a study of tumor and adjacent non-tumor tissue in lung cancer. The CDR3 sequence is 16 residues long. The V gene lost 5 bases and the J gene lost 0 bases, with 14 bases spanning the gap. Germline values: CDR1 MDHEN, CDR2 SYDVKM. This sample's RNA came from whole unsorted tissue.

The sequencing sample was made of lung tumor tissue. This clonotype was sampled from a woman aged 45-59 years with non-small cell lung cancer. This chain connects TRBV28 to TRBJ2-1; D gene uncertain. The CDR3 DNA sequence: TGTGCCAGCAGTACCGAACTGGAGAGCTCCTACAATGAGCAGTTCTTC. It translates to CASSTELESSYNEQFF.